The source of this T cell receptor beta chain is a study of shared clonotypes between healthy human individuals. Overall study findings and caveats: Across subsets, estimated richness was generally greater for naive than for memory populations.

Donors were healthy HIV-negative adults without recently reported acute infections or vaccinations. Every donor was a Caucasian adult from Nashville, Tennessee. Clones were read by immunoSEQ multiplex PCR, and TCRdb kept only the in-frame ones, dropping some. The repertoire holds under 2,500,000 clones, with about 94% as singletons. A remark on this clone: Its antigen is undetermined.

This receptor was obtained from a man aged 18 to 30 in good health. What was sequenced was naive CD4+ T cells sorted from blood. The subset: CD45RA+ positively selected.

CDR3 in DNA: TGTGCCATCAGTGAGTCGACTAGCGGGGGGGAAGAGACCCAGTACTTC. As protein: CAISESTSGGEETQYF. The rearrangement links TRBV10-3 to TRBJ2-5; 14 bases line up with TRBD2. Trimming took 0 bases from V and 3 from J; bases not matched to a gene: 0. This CDR3 region has 16 residues. From germline, CDR1 is ENHRY and CDR2 SYGVKD.